Detailed here is one TCR beta chain. What it binds is not known. Staff drew a roughly 2.6 ml blood sample from each donor. These data originate in a study of monozygotic twins with inflammatory bowel disease. Study findings and constraints: Among patients, repertoires may have gained variability from differing immunosuppressive treatments.

The CDR3 covers 15 residues. In germline, CDR1 is MNHNS, CDR2 SASEGT. Nested amplification of TCRalpha and TCRbeta cDNA involved two PCRs of about 16 and 10 cycles. TCRdb reanalyzed the 5' RACE reads, giving one entry per CDR3 protein sequence and no DNA. This listing includes about 380,000 distinct CDR3 sequences. This chain uses TRBV6-1 with TRBJ2-1; TCRdb selects TRBD2, and the lack of DNA leaves this call unchecked. The sample was blood. This clonotype was sampled from a human donor with ulcerative colitis or Crohn's disease, or a healthy co-twin of an affected twin (not recorded which). CDR3: CAGSAVRDSYNEQFF.